What follows is one T cell receptor (beta chain) and its context. Its antigen is unknown. Per-nucleotide qualities are absent, and no much larger clonotype sits a single base away. Collaborating institutions collected whole blood in K2EDTA tubes following their own protocols. For TCRbeta analysis, collaborator samples were shipped as frozen whole blood, as isolated PBMCs, or as DNA extracted from either sample type. The immunoSEQ Assay, a bias-controlled multiplex PCR, was used to amplify TCRbeta CDR3 regions from genomic DNA. On the study's bioinformatics: The number of nucleated cells in each sample was estimated from the amplification of reference gene primers within the assay. To quantify the absolute abundance of each unique TCRbeta CDR3 rearrangement, sequence reads were collapsed and filtered. For each sample, productive Simpson clonality was calculated as the square root of Simpson's diversity index over productive rearrangements. The clones in this table, taken by TCRdb from immuneACCESS, are in-frame only. Not every clone is retained; where verified, under half of the shortfall comes from an unresolved V gene, and the cause of the rest is unknown. V, J and clone size are taken as reported in that table, and D and trimming were inferred from the DNA itself. The sample table contains 50,000 to 80,000 clones; only one count was recorded for more than 75% of them. More than 5% of the sample goes to the ten largest clones.

This specimen belongs to a study of blood T cell repertoires in COVID-19 (dated by TCRdb to about 2020). Some background on the complete study: Samples from collaborators originated in the United States, Italy and Spain and spanned both the acute and convalescent phases of COVID-19. The prospective study material was composed of cDNA or gDNA derived from T cells, B-cell-depleted T cells, or PBMCs. Deeply sampled blood TCRbeta repertoires from subjects exposed to, actively infected with, or recovered from COVID-19 were included in the dataset. A freely available public database, intended as a resource for researchers studying the immune response to SARS-CoV-2, is where the repertoires were released. The samples were drawn from two sources: the first 160 participants of the ongoing ImmuneRACE study, and 1,000 to 1,500 subjects contributed by 6 global collaborators. The sample metadata nearly always contained a de-identified subject ID, COVID-19 status, age in years and sex. Where HLA class I and class II types were available, the types were taken from metadata supplied by the sample provider, not from assay-based typing.

Relative to germline, V is missing 2 bases and J is missing 6 bases, with 5 bases of the junction outside any gene match. The CDR3, from cysteine to phenylalanine, totals 16 residues. Solely the CDR3 DNA is kept, with 48 bases framed from the first base. CDR1 and CDR2 were assigned from the germline V gene as SGHRS and YFSETQ. What the study reported, not specific to this receptor: How much clinical and demographic metadata was included differed by source and by participant, and the metadata was provided uncurated.

The receptor comes from a human donor in a cohort sampled during active COVID-19. Recombination connected TRBV5-1 to TRBJ2-3; 14 nucleotides in the junction match TRBD2. Sequencing was carried out using peripheral blood. The CDR3 protein sequence reads: CASSFRLAGGRDTQYF. The base sequence is TGCGCCAGCAGCTTCCGACTAGCGGGGGGGCGCGATACGCAGTATTTT.